This T cell receptor (beta chain) was recorded in a study of early T cells in non-severe SARS-CoV-2 infection. Overall study: The sequenced material was bulk RNA from unsorted whole blood, and its chains were unpaired.

The germline V gene encodes CDR1 MGHDK and CDR2 SYGVNS. The CDR3 consists of 12 residues. The V gene lost 1 base and the J gene lost 3 bases, with 3 bases spanning the gap. A few counts support this clonotype. Individual cDNA molecules received unique molecular identifiers. TCRdb reprocessed the 5' RACE reads via MiXCR and lists one record per CDR3 protein. This table has tens of thousands of distinct CDR3 sequences, around 9% appearing once. V is TRBV25-1 and J is TRBJ1-2; D gene unclear. The receptor was isolated from an adult who was a healthcare worker with PCR-confirmed SARS-CoV-2 infection or an uninfected control (not recorded which). Sequencing was carried out using whole blood. Here the CDR3 reads CASSESYYGYTF. In nucleotides, the CDR3 is TGTGCCAGCAGTGAATCGTACTATGGCTACACCTTC.